Below, one T cell receptor (beta chain) is given with its context. These data originate in a study of blood T cells in healthy people across ages. Using a J-beta primer mix together with a sample-barcoded 5' primer, a second PCR was run for roughly 7 to 12 cycles. TCRdb called the 5' RACE reads again in MiXCR, with one record for every CDR3 protein. The table lists 850,000 to 1,000,000 distinct CDR3 sequences, under 50% of them singletons. Trimming shortened V by 5 bases and J by 2 bases, and 13 bases separated the two germline ends. The CDR3 contains 14 residues. CDR1 MNHEY and CDR2 SMNVEV come from the germline V gene (reference sequence).

The sequencing sample was made of blood. This receptor was taken from a man aged 25 to 45 in good health. The chain employs TRBV27 and TRBJ2-7; possible D gene TRBD2, 5 bases. DNA of the CDR3: TGTGCCAGCAGTGCAGGACTGACACCCTACGAGCAGTACTTC. Protein sequence: CASSAGLTPYEQYF.